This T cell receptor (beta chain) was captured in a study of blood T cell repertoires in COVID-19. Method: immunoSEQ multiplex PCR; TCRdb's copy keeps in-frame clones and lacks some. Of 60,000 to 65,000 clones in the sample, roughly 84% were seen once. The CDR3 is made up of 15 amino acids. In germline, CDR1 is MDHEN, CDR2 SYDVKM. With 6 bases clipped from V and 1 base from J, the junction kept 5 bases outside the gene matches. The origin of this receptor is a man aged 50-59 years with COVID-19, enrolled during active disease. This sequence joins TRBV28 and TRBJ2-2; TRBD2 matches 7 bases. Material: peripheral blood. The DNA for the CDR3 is TGTGCCAGCAGGACCGAGCGGGAGAACACCGGGGAGCTGTTTTTT. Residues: CASRTERENTGELFF.